Shown below are 7 T cell receptor beta chains from a single sample sequenced in a study of blood T cell repertoires in COVID-19. The method was immunoSEQ multiplex PCR; TCRdb's version includes in-frame clones alone and lacks a portion of them. The sample holds some 90,000 clones; around nine tenths are singletons and the top ten take over 3.5%. Material: peripheral blood. Receptors originate from a woman in her 50s in a cohort sampled during active COVID-19.

J is TRBJ2-7 and V is TRBV28; D gene uncertain. The CDR3 covers 15 residues. Deletions cut 2 bases from V and 4 bases from J, with 15 bases between. Germline CDR1 is MDHEN and CDR2 is SYDVKM. The CDR3 is CASSLRRAEIYEQYF. CDR3 sequence (DNA): TGTGCCAGCAGTTTAAGGCGCGCGGAGATTTACGAGCAGTACTTC.

This sequence joins TRBV5-6 and TRBJ2-7; 15 nucleotides agree with TRBD2. Losses at the gene ends were 4 bases for V and 6 bases for J; bases not matched to a gene: 5. In germline, CDR1 is SGHDT, CDR2 YYEEEE. The CDR3 contains 15 residues. The CDR3 loop reads CASSRTSGGVPEQYF. The CDR3 DNA reads TGTGCCAGCAGCCGGACTAGCGGGGGGGTACCCGAGCAGTACTTC.

The V gene is TRBV30, the J gene TRBJ1-4; TRBD1 is a possible D gene (6 bases). The CDR3 contains 14 residues. Germline CDR1 and CDR2: GTSNPN and SVGIG (reference sequence). Trimming left V 3 bases short and J 7 bases short, with 15 bases between. The CDR3 sequence is CAWSIQGSSEKLFF. As DNA, the CDR3 is TGTGCCTGGAGCATACAGGGTTCGTCTGAAAAACTGTTTTTT.

This chain uses TRBV18 with TRBJ2-1; D might be TRBD2 (6 bases). This CDR3 has 15 amino acids. V was cut by 0 bases and J by 3 bases, with 9 bases left in between. CDR1 and CDR2 (germline): KGHSH, LQKENI. The CDR3 sequence is CASSPPAGYYNEQFF. The CDR3 DNA reads TGTGCCAGCTCACCACCAGCGGGTTACTACAATGAGCAGTTCTTC.

This chain uses TRBV19 with TRBJ1-1; the D gene is possibly TRBD1 (6 bases). Germline V gene sequence: CDR1 LNHDA, CDR2 SQIVND (reference sequence). Trimming stripped 8 bases from V and 5 bases from J, with 15 bases between. The CDR3 length is 13 residues. In DNA, the CDR3 is TGTGCCAGTTCTCAGGGCCAGGGGACTGAAGCTTTCTTT. It encodes CASSQGQGTEAFF.

This clone was observed a handful of times. The chain links TRBV25-1 to TRBJ2-7; D not resolved. The CDR3 runs 14 residues. CDR1 and CDR2 (germline): MGHDK, SYGVNS. V shed 2 bases and J shed 9 bases, with 17 bases lying between them. The CDR3 bases are TGTGCCAGCAGTGAAATCGTGGGCTCCTTTAGGCAGTACTTC. Its translation: CASSEIVGSFRQYF.

The chain links TRBV28 to TRBJ2-2, with D perhaps matching TRBD2 (6 bases). Per the germline V gene, CDR1 is MDHEN and CDR2 is SYDVKM. Trimming shortened V by 4 bases and J by 6 bases, and 21 bases separated the two germline ends. The CDR3 is made up of 17 amino acids. The CDR3 nucleotides read TGTGCCAGCAGTTGGGGAACCGGGACTTTCTCTGCCGGGGAGCTGTTTTTT. Protein: CASSWGTGTFSAGELFF. Combining the CDR3 with reference TRBV28 and TRBJ2-2 gives the whole variable domain DVKVTQSSRYLVKRTGEKVFLECVQDMDHENMFWYRQDPGLGLRLIYFSYDVKMKEKGDIPEGYSVSREKKERFSLILESASTNQTSMYLCASSWGTGTFSAGELFFGEGSRLTVL.